The entry below gives a single T cell receptor beta chain sequence along with its context. The clone's antigen remains unknown. The input lacks base qualities; no much larger clone sits a single base away. The entry originates in a study of blood T cells in healthy people across ages (dated by TCRdb to the mid-2010s). Regarding the study in general: In model experiments, roughly one uniquely barcoded TCR beta cDNA molecule per two T cells was captured by template switching. Using deep sequencing normalized with unique cDNA molecular identifiers, the study measured how TCR beta repertoire diversity changes with age. Four age groups were formed from the donors: young (average 16 years), middle-aged (around 41), aged (around 68) and long-lived (around 80). To avoid experimental bias, donors of different ages were randomly spread across the sequencing lanes. The study analyzed two additional independent replicas of 1 million unique cDNA reads from the same blood draw for two donors, one aged 18 to 30 and one aged 80 or older. The paper's findings and limits, for the study overall: Bulk unsorted PBMC profiling prevented conclusive comparison of naive and antigen-experienced compartments. As age increased, observed TCR beta diversity per million T cells dropped in a roughly linear way, and a significant reduction was already evident by age roughly 40. Estimates of total diversity based on one million sequenced T cells were considered lower bounds and underestimates. Because the CMV infection status of the donors was unknown, age-related changes in expanded clonotypes may potentially have been confounded. Compared with the aged group, the long-lived group had more naive CD4+ T cells, fewer expanded clones and increased TCR diversity, suggesting age selection. Observed TCR beta diversity correlated strongly with the percentage of naive T cells measured by flow cytometry.

The receptor library was made with 5' RACE. TCRdb records Illumina HiSeq 2500 as the sequencer. A second PCR of about 7 to 12 cycles was run with a J-beta primer mix and a sample-barcoded 5' primer. A unique molecular identifier was introduced onto each TCR beta cDNA molecule by a template-switch 5' adaptor carrying 12 random nucleotides. At least 3 million CDR3-containing paired-end reads were obtained from each sample. First-strand cDNA was synthesized from all RNA with the Mint cDNA synthesis kit, primed by a TRBC-specific oligonucleotide. All cDNA was treated with uracil-DNA glycosylase and then went through a first 18-cycle PCR with the universal primers M1SS and BC2_uni_R. The authors' pipeline ran thus. For normalization, 1 million high-quality reads were randomly selected from each sample, with every read carrying a distinct molecular identifier. Reads sharing molecular identifiers were discarded rather than binned into consensus sequences. MiTCR, with a Q25 quality threshold and the strictest error-elimination algorithm, was used for CDR3 identification, clonotype clustering and error correction. Lower-bound total TCR beta diversity was estimated with a nonparametric unseen species model using Euler transformation. The public reads were reprocessed in TCRdb via fastp at Q25 and MiXCR, keeping in-frame beta chains. Every distinct CDR3 protein forms one entry, paired with its most common genes and DNA. The V and J calls reflect TCRdb's pipeline rather than the authors' work. The sample contains 1.4 million or so distinct CDR3 sequences, about 45% of them found a single time. The ten largest make up 4% of the sample.

The CDR3 covers 13 residues, taking in both the cysteine and the phenylalanine. Of the read, only the CDR3 DNA is kept; its 39 bases are in frame from base 1. V loses 3 bases, J loses 3 bases, and the germline ends lie 8 bases apart. Systemically healthy Caucasian individuals from Russia, 39 in total and aged about 6 to 90 years, were included as donors. Each donor gave about 9.8 milliliters of peripheral blood, drawn into EDTA-treated Vacutainer tubes. Ficoll-Paque density-gradient centrifugation was used to isolate PBMCs, with at least 7 million per sample. Trizol reagent was used to extract total RNA from the PBMCs, yielding at least 6 micrograms per sample. For every donor, an aliquot of PBMCs went through flow cytometry to measure the percentages of naive CD45RAhigh/CD27high T cells.

The V and J genes are TRBV12-3 or TRBV12-4 and TRBJ1-1; the D gene lacks a confident call. The sequenced sample consisted of blood. This TCR was recovered from a woman aged 18 to 35 in good health. CDR3 sequence: CASSFERDTEAFF. The bases read TGTGCCAGCAGTTTTGAGAGGGACACTGAAGCTTTCTTT.